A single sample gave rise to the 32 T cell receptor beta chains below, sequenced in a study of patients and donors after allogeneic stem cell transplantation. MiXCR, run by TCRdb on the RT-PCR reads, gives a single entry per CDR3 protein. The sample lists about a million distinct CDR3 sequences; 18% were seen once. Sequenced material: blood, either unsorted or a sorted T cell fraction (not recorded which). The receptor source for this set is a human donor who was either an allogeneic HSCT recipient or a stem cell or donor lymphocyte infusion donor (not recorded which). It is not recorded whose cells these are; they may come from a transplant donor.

CDR3 DNA: TGTGCCAGCAGCTACGCCGGACCAGGGATTAGCTATGAGCAGTTCTTC. Translated, it gives CASSYAGPGISYEQFF. The J gene is TRBJ2-1, the V gene TRBV4-2; a weak D match, TRBD1 (5 bases). The CDR3 is 16 residues long. V was cut by 5 bases and J by 8 bases, with 22 bases left in between. CDR1 and CDR2 from the germline V gene are LGHNA and YNFKEQ.

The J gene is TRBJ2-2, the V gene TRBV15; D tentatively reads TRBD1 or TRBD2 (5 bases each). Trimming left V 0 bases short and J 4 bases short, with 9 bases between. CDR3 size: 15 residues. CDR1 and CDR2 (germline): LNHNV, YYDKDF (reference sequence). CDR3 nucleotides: TGTGCCACCAGCAGAGATTGGGGGATCACCGGGGAGCTGTTTTTT. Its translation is CATSRDWGITGELFF.

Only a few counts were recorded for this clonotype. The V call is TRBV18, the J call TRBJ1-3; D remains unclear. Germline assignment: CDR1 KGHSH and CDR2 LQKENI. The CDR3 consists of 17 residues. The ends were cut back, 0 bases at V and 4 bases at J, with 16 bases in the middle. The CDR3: CASSPPAGAYSGNTIYF. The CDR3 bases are TGTGCCAGCTCACCACCGGCAGGAGCCTACTCCGGAAACACCATATATTTT. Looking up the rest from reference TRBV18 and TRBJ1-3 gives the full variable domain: NAGVMQNPRHLVRRRGQEARLRCSPMKGHSHVYWYRQLPEEGLKFMVYLQKENIIDESGMPKERFSAEFPKEGPSILRIQQVVRGDSAAYFCASSPPAGAYSGNTIYFGEGSWLTVV.

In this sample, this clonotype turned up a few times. The CDR3 nucleotides read TGCAGTGCTAGAGATCCGGCTAGCGCGAGCACAGATACGCAGTATTTT. Translated, it gives CSARDPASASTDTQYF. This chain links TRBV20-1 with TRBJ2-3, with a tentative D call TRBD2 (6 bases). Germline values: CDR1 DFQATT, CDR2 SNEGSKA (reference sequence). Trimming took 0 bases from V and 0 from J, leaving 13 bases between them. The CDR3 runs 16 residues.

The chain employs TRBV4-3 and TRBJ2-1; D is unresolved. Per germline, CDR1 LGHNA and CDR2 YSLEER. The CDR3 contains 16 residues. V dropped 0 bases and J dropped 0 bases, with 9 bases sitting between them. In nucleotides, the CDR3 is TGCGCCAGCAGCCAAGAACTACAGTACTCCTACAATGAGCAGTTCTTC. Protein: CASSQELQYSYNEQFF.

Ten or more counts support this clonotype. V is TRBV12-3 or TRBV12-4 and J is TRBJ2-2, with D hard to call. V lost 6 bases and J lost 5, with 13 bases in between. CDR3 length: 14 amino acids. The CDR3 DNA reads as TGTGCCAGCAGCCAGTCCTGGGTGACCGGGGAGCTGTTTTTT. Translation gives CASSQSWVTGELFF.

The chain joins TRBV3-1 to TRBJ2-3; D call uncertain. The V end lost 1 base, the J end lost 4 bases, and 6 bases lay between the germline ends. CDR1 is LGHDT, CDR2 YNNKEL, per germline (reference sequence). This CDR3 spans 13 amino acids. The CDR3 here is CASSQVRSDTQYF. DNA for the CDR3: TGTGCCAGCAGCCAAGTGCGGTCAGATACGCAGTATTTT.

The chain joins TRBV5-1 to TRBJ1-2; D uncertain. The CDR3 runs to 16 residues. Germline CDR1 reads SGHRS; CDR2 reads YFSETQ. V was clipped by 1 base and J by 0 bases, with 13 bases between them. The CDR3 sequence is CASSLISTTTNYGYTF. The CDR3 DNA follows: TGCGCCAGCAGCTTGATTTCAACTACCACTAACTATGGCTACACCTTC.

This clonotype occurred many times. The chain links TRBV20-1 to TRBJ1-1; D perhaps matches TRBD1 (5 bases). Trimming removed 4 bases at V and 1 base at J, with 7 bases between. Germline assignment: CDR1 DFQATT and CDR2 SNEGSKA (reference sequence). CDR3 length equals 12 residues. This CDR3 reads CSATGGNTEAFF. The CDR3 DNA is TGCAGTGCTACGGGGGGGAACACTGAAGCTTTCTTT.

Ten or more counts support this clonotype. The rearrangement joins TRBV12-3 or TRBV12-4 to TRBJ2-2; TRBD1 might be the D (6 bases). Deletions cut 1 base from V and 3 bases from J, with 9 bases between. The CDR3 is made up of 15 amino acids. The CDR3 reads CASSLGQGYTGELFF. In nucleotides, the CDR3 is TGTGCCAGCAGTTTAGGGCAGGGGTACACCGGGGAGCTGTTTTTT.

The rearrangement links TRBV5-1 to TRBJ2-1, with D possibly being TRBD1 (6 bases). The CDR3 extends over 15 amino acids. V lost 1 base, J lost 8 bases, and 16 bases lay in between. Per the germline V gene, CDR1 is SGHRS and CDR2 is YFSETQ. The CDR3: CASSLQGPPRYEQFF. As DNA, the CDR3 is TGCGCCAGCAGCTTGCAGGGGCCGCCGAGGTATGAGCAGTTCTTC. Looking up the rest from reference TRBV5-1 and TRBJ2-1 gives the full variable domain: KAGVTQTPRYLIKTRGQQVTLSCSPISGHRSVSWYQQTPGQGLQFLFEYFSETQRNKGNFPGRFSGRQFSNSRSEMNVSTLELGDSALYLCASSLQGPPRYEQFFGPGTRLTVL.

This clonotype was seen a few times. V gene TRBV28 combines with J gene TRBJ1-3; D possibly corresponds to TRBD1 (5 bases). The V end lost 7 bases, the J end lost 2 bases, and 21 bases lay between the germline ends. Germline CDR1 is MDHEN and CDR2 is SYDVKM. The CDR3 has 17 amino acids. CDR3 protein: CASIGGSRVLTGNTIYF. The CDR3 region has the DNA TGTGCCAGCATCGGGGGGAGCAGGGTCTTGACTGGAAACACCATATATTTT. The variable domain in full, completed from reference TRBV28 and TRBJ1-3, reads DVKVTQSSRYLVKRTGEKVFLECVQDMDHENMFWYRQDPGLGLRLIYFSYDVKMKEKGDIPEGYSVSREKKERFSLILESASTNQTSMYLCASIGGSRVLTGNTIYFGEGSWLTVV.

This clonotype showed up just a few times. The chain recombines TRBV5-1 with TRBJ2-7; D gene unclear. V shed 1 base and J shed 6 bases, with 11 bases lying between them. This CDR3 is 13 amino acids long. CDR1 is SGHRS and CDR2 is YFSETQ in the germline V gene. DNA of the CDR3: TGCGCCAGCAGCTTGTCGGATACCGGCGAGCAGTACTTC. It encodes CASSLSDTGEQYF. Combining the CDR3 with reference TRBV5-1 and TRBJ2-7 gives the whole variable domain KAGVTQTPRYLIKTRGQQVTLSCSPISGHRSVSWYQQTPGQGLQFLFEYFSETQRNKGNFPGRFSGRQFSNSRSEMNVSTLELGDSALYLCASSLSDTGEQYFGPGTRLTVT.

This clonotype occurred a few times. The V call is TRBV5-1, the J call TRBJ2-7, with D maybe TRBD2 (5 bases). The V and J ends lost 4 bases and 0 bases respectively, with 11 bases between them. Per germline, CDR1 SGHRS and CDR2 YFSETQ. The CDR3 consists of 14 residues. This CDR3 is CASSEGLSSYEQYF. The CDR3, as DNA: TGCGCCAGCAGCGAAGGACTGAGCTCCTACGAGCAGTACTTC.

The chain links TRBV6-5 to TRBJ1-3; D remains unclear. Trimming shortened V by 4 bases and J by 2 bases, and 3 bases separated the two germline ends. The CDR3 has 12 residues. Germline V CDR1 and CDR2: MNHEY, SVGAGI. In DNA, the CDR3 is TGTGCCAGCAGTTCAGCTGGAAACACCATATATTTT. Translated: CASSSAGNTIYF.

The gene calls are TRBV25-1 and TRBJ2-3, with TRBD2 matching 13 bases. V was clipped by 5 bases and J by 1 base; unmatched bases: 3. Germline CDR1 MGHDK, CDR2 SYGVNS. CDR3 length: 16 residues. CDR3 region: CASSQTSGGRTDTQYF. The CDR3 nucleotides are TGTGCCAGCAGTCAGACTAGCGGGGGGCGCACAGATACGCAGTATTTT. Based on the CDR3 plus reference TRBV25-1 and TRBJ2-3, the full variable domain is EADIYQTPRYLVIGTGKKITLECSQTMGHDKMYWYQQDPGMELHLIHYSYGVNSTEKGDLSSESTVSRIRTEHFPLTLESARPSHTSQYLCASSQTSGGRTDTQYFGPGTRLTVL.

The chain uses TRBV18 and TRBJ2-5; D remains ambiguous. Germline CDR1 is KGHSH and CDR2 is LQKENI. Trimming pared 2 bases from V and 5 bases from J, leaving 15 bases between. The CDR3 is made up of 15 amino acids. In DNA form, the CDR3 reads TGTGCCAGCTCACCAGGGTCTTCCACCTGGGAGACCCAGTACTTC. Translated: CASSPGSSTWETQYF.

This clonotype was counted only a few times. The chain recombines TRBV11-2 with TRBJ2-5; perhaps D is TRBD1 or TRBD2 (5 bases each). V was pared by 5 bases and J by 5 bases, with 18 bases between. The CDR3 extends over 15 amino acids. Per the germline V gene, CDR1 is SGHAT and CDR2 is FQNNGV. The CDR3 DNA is TGTGCCAGCAGCACCGACACTAGGGACGGGGAGACCCAGTACTTC. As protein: CASSTDTRDGETQYF. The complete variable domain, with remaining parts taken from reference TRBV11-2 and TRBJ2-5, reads EAGVAQSPRYKIIEKRQSVAFWCNPISGHATLYWYQQILGQGPKLLIQFQNNGVVDDSQLPKDRFSAERLKGVDSTLKIQPAKLEDSAVYLCASSTDTRDGETQYFGPGTRLLVL.

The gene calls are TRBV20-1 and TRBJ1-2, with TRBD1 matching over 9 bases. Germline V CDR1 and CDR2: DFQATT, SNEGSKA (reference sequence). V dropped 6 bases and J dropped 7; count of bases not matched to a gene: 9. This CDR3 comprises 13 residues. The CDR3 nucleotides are TGCAGTGCCCTTCAAGGGACAGGGTCTGGCTACACCTTC. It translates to CSALQGTGSGYTF.

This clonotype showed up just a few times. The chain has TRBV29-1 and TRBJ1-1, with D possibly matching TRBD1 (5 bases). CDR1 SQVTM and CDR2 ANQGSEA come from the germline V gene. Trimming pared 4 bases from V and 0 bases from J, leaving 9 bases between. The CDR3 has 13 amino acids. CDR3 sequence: CSVARGMNTEAFF. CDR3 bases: TGCAGCGTTGCGAGGGGAATGAACACTGAAGCTTTCTTT. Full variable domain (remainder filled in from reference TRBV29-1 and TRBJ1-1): SAVISQKPSRDICQRGTSLTIQCQVDSQVTMMFWYRQQPGQSLTLIATANQGSEATYESGFVIDKFPISRPNLTFSTLTVSNMSPEDSSIYLCSVARGMNTEAFFGQGTRLTVV.

The CDR3 DNA reads TGTGCCAGCGTCTCGTGGACAGGCCCCTCTGGGGCCAACGTCCTGACTTTC. Its protein is CASVSWTGPSGANVLTF. The chain combines TRBV6-1 with TRBJ2-6, with 7 nucleotides matching TRBD1. CDR3 length equals 17 residues. CDR1 and CDR2 (germline): MNHNS, SASEGT. The V segment lost 8 bases and the J segment 0 bases; nucleotides outside the gene matches: 10.

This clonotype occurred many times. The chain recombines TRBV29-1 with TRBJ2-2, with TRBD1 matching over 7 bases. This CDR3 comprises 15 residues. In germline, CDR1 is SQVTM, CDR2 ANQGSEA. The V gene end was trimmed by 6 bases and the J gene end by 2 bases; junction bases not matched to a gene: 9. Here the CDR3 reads CSVESGTVNTGELFF. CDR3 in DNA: TGCAGCGTCGAATCCGGGACAGTAAACACCGGGGAGCTGTTTTTT.

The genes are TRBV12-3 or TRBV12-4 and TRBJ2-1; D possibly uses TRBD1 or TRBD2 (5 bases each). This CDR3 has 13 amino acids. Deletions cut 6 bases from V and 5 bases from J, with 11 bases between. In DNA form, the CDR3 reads TGTGCCAGCAGCCGCCGAGGGGACAATGAGCAGTTCTTC. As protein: CASSRRGDNEQFF.

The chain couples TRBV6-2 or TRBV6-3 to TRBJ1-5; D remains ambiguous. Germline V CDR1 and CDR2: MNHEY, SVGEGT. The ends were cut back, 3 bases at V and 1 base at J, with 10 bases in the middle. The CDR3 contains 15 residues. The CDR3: CASSYGRPSNQPQHF. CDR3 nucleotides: TGTGCCAGCAGTTATGGGCGACCCAGCAATCAGCCCCAGCATTTT.

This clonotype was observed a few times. The CDR3 region is CASSRDRINQPQHF. The CDR3 coding sequence is TGTGCCAGCAGTCGGGACAGGATTAATCAGCCCCAGCATTTT. The chain employs TRBV12-3 or TRBV12-4 and TRBJ1-5, with TRBD1 matching over 8 bases. After removal of 5 bases from V and 4 bases from J, the junction contained 4 bases not matched to a gene. The CDR3 covers 14 residues.

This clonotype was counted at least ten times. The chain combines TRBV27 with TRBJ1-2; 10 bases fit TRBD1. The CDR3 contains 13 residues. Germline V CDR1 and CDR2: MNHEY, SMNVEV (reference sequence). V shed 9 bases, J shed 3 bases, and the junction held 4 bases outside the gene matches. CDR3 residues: CASRGQGHYGYTF. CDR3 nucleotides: TGTGCCAGTCGGGGACAGGGGCACTATGGCTACACCTTC.

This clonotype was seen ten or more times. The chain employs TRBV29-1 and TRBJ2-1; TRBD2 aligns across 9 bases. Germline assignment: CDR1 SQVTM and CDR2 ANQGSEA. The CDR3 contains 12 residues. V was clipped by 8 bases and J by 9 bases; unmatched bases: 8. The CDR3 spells CSLVAGGGEQFF. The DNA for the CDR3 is TGCAGCCTCGTGGCGGGAGGGGGTGAGCAGTTCTTC.

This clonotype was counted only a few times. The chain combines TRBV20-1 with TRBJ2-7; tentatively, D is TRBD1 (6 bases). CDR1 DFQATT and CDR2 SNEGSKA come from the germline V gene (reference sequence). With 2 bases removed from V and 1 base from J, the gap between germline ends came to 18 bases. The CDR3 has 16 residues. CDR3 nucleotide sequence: TGCAGTGCTAGACCGACAGGTTTTTCAACTTCCTACGAGCAGTACTTC. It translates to CSARPTGFSTSYEQYF.

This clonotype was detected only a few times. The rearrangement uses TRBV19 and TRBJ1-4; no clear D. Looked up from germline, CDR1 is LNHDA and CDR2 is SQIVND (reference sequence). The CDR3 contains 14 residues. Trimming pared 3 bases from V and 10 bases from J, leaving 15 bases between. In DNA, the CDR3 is TGTGCCAGTAGTATGGGATCTCCGCAAGGAAAACTGTTTTTT. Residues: CASSMGSPQGKLFF.

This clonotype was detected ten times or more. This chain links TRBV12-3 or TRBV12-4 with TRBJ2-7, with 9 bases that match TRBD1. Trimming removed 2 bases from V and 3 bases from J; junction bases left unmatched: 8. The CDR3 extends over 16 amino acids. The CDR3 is CASSLRSGGQGYEQYF. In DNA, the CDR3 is TGTGCCAGCAGTTTAAGATCGGGGGGACAGGGCTACGAGCAGTACTTC.

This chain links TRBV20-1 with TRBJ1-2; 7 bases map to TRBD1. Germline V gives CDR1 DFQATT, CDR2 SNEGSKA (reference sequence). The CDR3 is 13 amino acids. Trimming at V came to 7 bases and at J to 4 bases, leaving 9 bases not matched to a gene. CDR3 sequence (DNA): TGCAGTGTCCTCCGGGACAGCAGCTATGGCTACACCTTC. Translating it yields CSVLRDSSYGYTF.

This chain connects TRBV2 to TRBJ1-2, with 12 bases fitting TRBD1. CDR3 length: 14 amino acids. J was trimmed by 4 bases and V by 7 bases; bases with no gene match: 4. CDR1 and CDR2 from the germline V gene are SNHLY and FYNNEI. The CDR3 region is CASTGTGGVYGYTF. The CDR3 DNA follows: TGTGCCAGCACTGGGACAGGGGGCGTCTATGGCTACACCTTC.